Listed below are T cell receptor beta chains from one sample, sequenced in a study of T cells expressing NK-cell markers. One entry per CDR3 protein, without DNA, is what TCRdb gives after re-calling the 5' RACE reads. The sample's table shows 200,000 to 300,000 distinct CDR3 sequences. Sequencing was carried out using blood T cells: a sorted CD56 or NKG2C T cell subset, CD4+ or CD8+ T cells, or bulk PBMC T cells (not recorded which). These receptors all stem from a man aged 18 to 35 in good health. The CDR3 runs from the conserved cysteine through the conserved F or W. The order of the fields is V gene, J gene, CDR3 protein.

>TRBV7-9|TRBJ2-7
CASSLQPRAPYEQYF
>TRBV20-1|TRBJ2-3
CSARDPRLAGADTQYF
>TRBV12-3/TRBV12-4|TRBJ1-2
CASSTTVNYGYTF
>TRBV30|TRBJ1-2
CARLTGMGYGYTF
>TRBV7-2|TRBJ2-5
CASSLVGPTRGQGTQYF
>TRBV6-2/TRBV6-3|TRBJ2-1
CASSYGKVGGLATEEQFF
>TRBV5-5|TRBJ2-7
CASSLGQGRIYEQYF
>TRBV20-1|TRBJ2-7
CSAGLVENSYEQYF
>TRBV6-2/TRBV6-3|TRBJ2-1
CASREGGGHQFF
>TRBV12-3/TRBV12-4|TRBJ2-1
CASSGGSFNEQFF
>TRBV19|TRBJ2-3
CASSIEPSGRADTQYF
>TRBV5-5|TRBJ2-2
CASSLAAGNTGELFF
>TRBV20-1|TRBJ2-2
CSARGTSGNTGELFF
>TRBV10-3|TRBJ2-1
CAISDKEAEFYNEQFF
>TRBV5-1|TRBJ1-1
CASSLVAGGATEAFF
>TRBV27|TRBJ2-1
CASSYLGGTGYNEQFF
>TRBV20-1|TRBJ2-4
CSARTAGGSNIQYF
>TRBV12-3/TRBV12-4|TRBJ2-1
CALTPSGRANEQFF
>TRBV25-1|TRBJ2-3
CASSSRRYTDTQYF
>TRBV5-1|TRBJ2-3
CASFPGQGITTDTQYF
>TRBV3-1|TRBJ1-1
CASAPGGTEAFF
>TRBV12-3/TRBV12-4|TRBJ1-2
CASSLATGGVYGYTF
>TRBV30|TRBJ1-2
CAWSPLTSSPYGYTF